This T cell receptor (beta chain) derives from a study of T cell responses to AZD1222 COVID-19 vaccine. Findings of the study overall: Clonal diversity may have been underestimated, and the donors were mostly white British, with more females than males. The reported proportion of spike-specific TCRs targeting unmutated variant regions was nearly half.

Sequencing used immunoSEQ multiplex PCR; TCRdb keeps in-frame clones, though not all of them. The sample contains 95,000 to 100,000 clones, 89% of which appear only once. Comment on this clone: Its antigen is still unknown.

V gave up 4 bases and J gave up 0 bases; unmatched junction bases: 3. CDR1 is SGHRS, CDR2 YFSETQ, per germline. There are 14 residues in the CDR3. This sequence was found in an adult in good health. The chain recombines TRBV5-1 with TRBJ2-7; TRBD1 agrees at 8 bases. The material sequenced was peripheral blood, taken on day 0 of AZD1222 vaccination. The DNA of the CDR3 is TGCGCCAGCAGCCACGGACAGGGCTCCTACGAGCAGTACTTC. Its protein product is CASSHGQGSYEQYF.